This T cell receptor (beta chain) was identified in a study of cytomegalovirus exposure and HLA in healthy donors. Study-wide context: Unique TCRs from HLA-typed donors, some 85 million of them, were held in an early data release.

PCR was performed using 60 Vbeta and 13 Jbeta primers. Assay: immunoSEQ multiplex PCR; the TCRdb copy retains only in-frame clones and omits some. Here the sample spans roughly 140,000 clones, over 80% being singletons. This clone occurred a few times. Its matching antigen is unknown. The study's findings and limits: In a later analysis, DRB1 alleles had the most associated TCRs; HLA-C alleles the fewest. The authors later found most CMV-associated TCR beta chains appeared HLA-restricted.

The specimen sequenced was PBMCs. The sequence came from a male donor in good health and CMV-seronegative.

This chain's CDR3 is CASSRFMLGTDDSGANVLTF. CDR3 DNA sequence: TGCGCCAGCAGCCGTTTTATGCTAGGGACTGACGACTCTGGGGCCAACGTCCTGACTTTC. The V call is TRBV4-3, the J call TRBJ2-6; the D gene is possibly TRBD2 (6 bases). Germline CDR1 is LGHNA and CDR2 is YSLEER. CDR3 length: 20 amino acids. V was clipped by 4 bases and J by 0 bases, with 22 bases between them.